This TCR beta chain was identified in a study of cytomegalovirus exposure and HLA in healthy donors. Whole-study results and caveats: Sequence variants that were highly shared formed a cluster that was likely a sequencing artifact. Donor immune exposure was known only as CMV serostatus. In a later analysis, the majority of CMV-associated beta chains seemingly showed HLA restriction.

At collection, donors were nominally healthy, but unrecorded immune exposures were probable. V lost 1 base and J 0 bases, leaving 10 bases between the germline ends. The CDR3 length is 15 residues. Per the germline V gene, CDR1 is SGHDN and CDR2 is FVKESK. Primers included in the PCR were 60 Vbeta and 13 Jbeta primers. The assay was immunoSEQ multiplex PCR, and TCRdb's table has in-frame clones only and misses some. The data show 150,000 or so clones, roughly 80% seen once. Of note for this clone: Its antigen is not identified.

The sequenced sample consisted of PBMCs. This receptor was identified in a woman aged 40-49 years in good health and CMV-seropositive. This sequence joins TRBV14 and TRBJ2-7; D not certain. Written as DNA, the CDR3 is TGTGCCAGCAGCCAAGTAGCACACCTCTCCTACGAGCAGTACTTC. Residues: CASSQVAHLSYEQYF.